This T cell receptor beta chain emerged from a study of cytomegalovirus exposure and HLA in healthy donors. As for the study in general: In terms of ancestry, the Caucasian-associated cluster contained 75% to 85% of the roughly 400 genotyped donors. General observations from the study: Roughly uniform sequencing depth across donors was assumed, possibly incorrectly. Reported results showed that the classifier diagnosed cytomegalovirus status with high specificity and sensitivity. While the bulk of TCR sequences proved rare, some public TCRs turned up in many donors.

The ends were cut back, 5 bases at V and 2 bases at J, with 10 bases in the middle. The germline gives CDR1 SGHNT, CDR2 YENEEA. This CDR3 comprises 14 residues. 60 Vbeta and 13 Jbeta primers were used in PCR. Only in-frame clones appear in the TCRdb table, and some are missing; sequencing was by immunoSEQ multiplex PCR. This sample has around 100,000 clones; about 79% occur once, and the top ten carry 5.8%. As regards this clone: Its antigen is not identified.

The J gene is TRBJ2-1, the V gene TRBV11-3; D is perhaps TRBD1 (5 bases). This sequence was found in a man aged 55-75 years in good health and CMV-seropositive. Input material: PBMCs. CDR3 coding DNA: TGTGCCAGCAGCATCGGACATACCTACAATGAGCAGTTCTTC. The encoded protein is CASSIGHTYNEQFF.